This TCR beta chain is from a study of cytomegalovirus exposure and HLA in healthy donors. Points on this clone: No antigen is known for it.

Samples came from healthy bone marrow donors. The PCR employed 60 Vbeta primers together with 13 Jbeta primers. The protocol was immunoSEQ multiplex PCR, while the TCRdb copy is restricted to in-frame clones and leaves out a portion. The sample lists around 150,000 clones, roughly 71% occurring once. The CDR3 contains 15 residues. V lost 4 bases and J lost 0; bases outside the gene matches: 6. The germline V gene has CDR1 SGHTA and CDR2 FQGNSA. Overall study results and limits: Reportedly, TCR beta sequences accurately predicted HLA-A and HLA-B alleles in most subjects. The study flagged approximately 180 TCR beta chains as cytomegalovirus-associated.

The rearrangement links TRBV7-2 to TRBJ2-7, with 7 bases identical to TRBD1. The sample was PBMCs. This TCR was recovered from a male donor in good health and CMV-seropositive. Here the CDR3 reads CASSWRQGPSYEQYF. The CDR3 DNA reads as TGTGCCAGCAGCTGGCGACAGGGCCCCTCCTACGAGCAGTACTTC.